In its sample, the clone carrying this T cell receptor (beta chain) was seen many times. The data were obtained in a study of early T cells in non-severe SARS-CoV-2 infection. Unique molecular identifier tags were affixed to discrete cDNA molecules. TCRdb processed the 5' RACE reads anew with MiXCR; each CDR3 protein has one entry. The sample lists over 25,000 distinct CDR3 sequences, 6% to 8.5% occurring once. CDR1 MDHEN and CDR2 SYDVKM come from the germline V gene. Trimming removed 1 base from V and 3 bases from J; junction bases left unmatched: 14. The CDR3 contains 18 residues. The J gene is TRBJ2-7, the V gene TRBV28; 8 nucleotides agree with TRBD1. This TCR was sampled from an adult who was a healthcare worker with PCR-confirmed SARS-CoV-2 infection or an uninfected control (not recorded which). The sequenced material came from whole blood. Written as DNA, the CDR3 is TGTGCCAGCAGTTTATTCCCCGACCTCGGACAGGGAAGCTACGAGCAGTACTTC. Encoded protein: CASSLFPDLGQGSYEQYF. Drawing the rest from reference TRBV28 and TRBJ2-7, the complete variable domain is DVKVTQSSRYLVKRTGEKVFLECVQDMDHENMFWYRQDPGLGLRLIYFSYDVKMKEKGDIPEGYSVSREKKERFSLILESASTNQTSMYLCASSLFPDLGQGSYEQYFGPGTRLTVT.